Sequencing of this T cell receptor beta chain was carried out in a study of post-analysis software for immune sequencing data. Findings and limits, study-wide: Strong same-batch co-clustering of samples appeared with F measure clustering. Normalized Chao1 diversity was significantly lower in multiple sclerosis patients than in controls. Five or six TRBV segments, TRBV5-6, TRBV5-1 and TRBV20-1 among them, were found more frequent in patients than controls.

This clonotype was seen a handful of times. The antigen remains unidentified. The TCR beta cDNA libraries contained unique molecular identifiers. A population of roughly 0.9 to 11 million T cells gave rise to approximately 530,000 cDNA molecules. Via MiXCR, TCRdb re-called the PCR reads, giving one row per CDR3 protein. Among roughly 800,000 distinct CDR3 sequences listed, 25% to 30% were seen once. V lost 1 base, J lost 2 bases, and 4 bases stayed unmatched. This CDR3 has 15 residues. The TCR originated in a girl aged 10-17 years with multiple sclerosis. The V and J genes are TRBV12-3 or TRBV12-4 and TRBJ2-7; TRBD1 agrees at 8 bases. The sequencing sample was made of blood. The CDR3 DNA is TGTGCCAGCAGTTTAGGGGCAGGGGGCGCCTACGAGCAGTACTTC. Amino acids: CASSLGAGGAYEQYF.